The 23 T cell receptor beta chains given below trace back to one sample, sequenced in a study of blood T cell repertoires in COVID-19. Sequencing was performed with immunoSEQ multiplex PCR; in TCRdb, only in-frame clones are kept and a portion is missing. This table holds about 160,000 clones, around 84% found once. Sequenced sample: peripheral blood. These receptors originate from a woman of 80 years or more with acute or convalescent COVID-19.

The gene calls are TRBV5-4 and TRBJ1-1; 7 nucleotides match TRBD1. Trimming removed 3 bases from V and 4 bases from J; junction bases left unmatched: 9. Germline assignment: CDR1 SGHNT and CDR2 YYREEE (reference sequence). The CDR3 loop spans 15 amino acids. The DNA of the CDR3 is TGTGCCAGCAGCTCCAGAGGGGGCAGTCTCACTGAAGCTTTCTTT. Amino acids: CASSSRGGSLTEAFF.

The rearrangement uses TRBV19 and TRBJ2-1, with 9 bases identical to TRBD1. Germline assignment: CDR1 LNHDA and CDR2 SQIVND (reference sequence). V was clipped by 5 bases and J by 4 bases; unmatched bases: 3. This CDR3 contains 14 residues. The DNA for the CDR3 is TGTGCCAGTAGTGCGACAGGGGGGTACAATGAGCAGTTCTTC. Its translation is CASSATGGYNEQFF.

The chain joins TRBV5-6 to TRBJ1-4; 9 nucleotides align to TRBD1. The germline CDR1 and CDR2 sequences are SGHDT and YYEEEE. This CDR3 has 16 amino acids. Losses at the gene ends were 1 base for V and 8 bases for J; bases not matched to a gene: 9. CDR3 in amino acids: CASSLYSTTGGEKLFF. Here the CDR3 DNA reads TGTGCCAGCAGCTTGTACTCCACGACAGGGGGGGAAAAACTGTTTTTT.

The rearrangement joins TRBV10-3 to TRBJ1-6; D gene ambiguous. The germline V gene encodes CDR1 ENHRY and CDR2 SYGVKD. The ends were cut back, 5 bases at V and 7 bases at J, with 12 bases in the middle. CDR3 size: 14 residues. This CDR3 is CAISYAEPNSPLHF. CDR3 sequence (DNA): TGTGCCATCAGTTACGCGGAGCCCAATTCACCCCTCCACTTT.

The chain employs TRBV13 and TRBJ2-5, with D tentatively TRBD1 (6 bases). This CDR3 has 13 residues. Germline V CDR1 and CDR2: PRHDT, FYEKMQ (reference sequence). Between the trimmed V and J ends, which lost 1 base and 5 bases, there was a span of 8 bases. CDR3 in amino acids: CASSLDRAETQYF. As DNA, the CDR3 is TGTGCCAGCAGCTTAGACAGGGCGGAGACCCAGTACTTC.

The V gene is TRBV5-1, the J gene TRBJ1-5, with unresolved D. The V gene lost 0 bases and the J gene lost 0 bases, with 7 bases spanning the gap. Germline assignment: CDR1 SGHRS and CDR2 YFSETQ. CDR3 size: 15 residues. In DNA form, the CDR3 reads TGCGCCAGCAGCTTGGACTTTAATAGCAATCAGCCCCAGCATTTT. Its protein product is CASSLDFNSNQPQHF.

This clone was observed a few times. The chain links TRBV20-1 to TRBJ2-7, with D maybe TRBD2 (5 bases). V was clipped by 3 bases and J by 5 bases, with 20 bases between them. Germline-derived CDR1 and CDR2 are DFQATT and SNEGSKA (reference sequence). This CDR3 is built from 15 residues. The DNA of the CDR3 is TGCAGTGCTAGTTTATGGGGAGTCGGAGCGGACGAGCAGTACTTC. Encoded protein: CSASLWGVGADEQYF.

This clone occurred a few times. The chain couples TRBV2 to TRBJ1-2; TRBD1 is a possible D gene (6 bases). The V and J ends lost 6 bases and 1 base respectively, with 21 bases between them. In germline, CDR1 is SNHLY, CDR2 FYNNEI. The CDR3 loop spans 17 amino acids. CDR3 DNA: TGTGCCAGCAGGGCCGGTAGCCTGGTGGACAGTAACTATGGCTACACCTTC. This codes for CASRAGSLVDSNYGYTF.

The genes are TRBV6-1 and TRBJ1-4, with TRBD1 as a possible D gene (5 bases). Trimming shortened V by 2 bases and J by 8 bases, and 21 bases separated the two germline ends. There are 17 residues in the CDR3. In germline, CDR1 is MNHNS, CDR2 SASEGT. CDR3 protein: CASSEPLTAGWEEKLFF. CDR3 sequence (DNA): TGTGCCAGCAGTGAACCCCTCACGGCAGGGTGGGAAGAAAAACTGTTTTTT.

The V gene is TRBV27, the J gene TRBJ1-5; no clear D. Germline CDR1 reads MNHEY; CDR2 reads SMNVEV (reference sequence). The CDR3 length is 15 residues. V lost 1 base and J lost 1, with 8 bases in between. The CDR3 loop is CASSLFPFSNQPQHF. The CDR3 coding sequence is TGTGCCAGCAGTTTATTCCCCTTCAGCAATCAGCCCCAGCATTTT.

The rearrangement uses TRBV20-1 and TRBJ1-2, with D maybe TRBD1 (5 bases). This CDR3 has 10 amino acids. V was cut by 5 bases and J by 5 bases, with 6 bases left in between. Germline CDR1 and CDR2: DFQATT and SNEGSKA (reference sequence). The CDR3 DNA follows: TGCAGTGCTCCAGGGTATGGCTACACCTTC. This codes for CSAPGYGYTF.

In nucleotides, the CDR3 is TGTGCCAGCAGCCGGAAGGGACAGGGAGCCTACGAGCAGTACTTC. It codes for CASSRKGQGAYEQYF. The V call is TRBV3-1 (or the pseudogene TRBV3-2), the J call TRBJ2-7; 9 positions match TRBD1. With V trimmed by 4 bases and J by 2 bases, 6 bases remained unmatched. This CDR3 comprises 15 residues. Looked up from germline, CDR1 is LGHDT and CDR2 is YNNKEL (reference sequence).

The CDR3 nucleotides read TGTGCCAGCAGTGCGGGACACCGCCAAGAGACCCAGTACTTC. This translates into CASSAGHRQETQYF. V is TRBV2 and J is TRBJ2-5; TRBD1 is a possible D gene (6 bases). This CDR3 spans 14 amino acids. Trimming pared 4 bases from V and 1 base from J, leaving 10 bases between. CDR1 is SNHLY and CDR2 is FYNNEI in the germline V gene.

The V gene is TRBV19, the J gene TRBJ1-1, with 9 bases aligning to TRBD1. The CDR3 extends over 14 amino acids. The ends lost 5 bases at V and 2 bases at J; junction bases unmatched: 3. Per the germline V gene, CDR1 is LNHDA and CDR2 is SQIVND (reference sequence). CDR3 loop: CASSFTGGNTEAFF. The DNA of the CDR3 is TGTGCCAGTAGTTTTACAGGGGGCAACACTGAAGCTTTCTTT.

The rearrangement joins TRBV28 to TRBJ1-1, with 8 bases identical to TRBD1. Germline CDR1 reads MDHEN; CDR2 reads SYDVKM. This CDR3 has 14 amino acids. J was trimmed by 5 bases and V by 4 bases; bases with no gene match: 6. CDR3 protein: CASSSNTGGTEAFF. The CDR3 region has the DNA TGTGCCAGCAGTTCAAATACAGGGGGTACTGAAGCTTTCTTT. Using reference TRBV28 and TRBJ1-1 for the parts outside the CDR3, the full variable domain is DVKVTQSSRYLVKRTGEKVFLECVQDMDHENMFWYRQDPGLGLRLIYFSYDVKMKEKGDIPEGYSVSREKKERFSLILESASTNQTSMYLCASSSNTGGTEAFFGQGTRLTVV.

V and J are TRBV24-1 and TRBJ2-1; D not certain. This CDR3 spans 14 amino acids. Germline V gene sequence: CDR1 KGHDR, CDR2 SFDVKD. V was cut by 5 bases and J by 0 bases, with 7 bases left in between. CDR3 residues: CATSGGSSYNEQFF. CDR3 coding DNA: TGTGCCACCAGTGGAGGAAGCTCCTACAATGAGCAGTTCTTC.

The chain is built from TRBV19 and TRBJ2-7; 9 positions match TRBD2. The CDR3 totals 15 residues. V was pared by 1 base and J by 0 bases, with 1 base of the junction left unmatched. The germline gives CDR1 LNHDA, CDR2 SQIVND (reference sequence). The CDR3 coding sequence is TGTGCCAGTAGTATAGTTAGCGGGAGCTCCTACGAGCAGTACTTC. The encoded protein is CASSIVSGSSYEQYF.

This chain connects TRBV19 to TRBJ1-5; 8 nucleotides line up with TRBD1. Germline V lookup: CDR1 LNHDA, CDR2 SQIVND (reference sequence). V trimming: 6 bases; J trimming: 4 bases; junction bases outside the gene matches: 8. The CDR3 length is 15 residues. The CDR3 spells CASSSAGGRNQPQHF. CDR3 sequence (DNA): TGTGCCAGTAGCAGCGCAGGGGGCCGGAATCAGCCCCAGCATTTT.

J is TRBJ1-5 and V is TRBV6-2 or TRBV6-3; D is possibly TRBD1 (5 bases). Trimming removed 5 bases from V and 6 bases from J, with 23 bases in between. CDR1 and CDR2 from the germline V gene are MNHEY and SVGEGT. The CDR3 covers 17 residues. The CDR3 sequence is CASSPSHQGLKGQPQHF. The CDR3 nucleotides are TGTGCCAGCAGTCCCTCCCACCAGGGACTTAAGGGTCAGCCCCAGCATTTT.

The chain links TRBV27 to TRBJ1-1; maybe TRBD1 (5 bases). Per the germline V gene, CDR1 is MNHEY and CDR2 is SMNVEV (reference sequence). This CDR3 has 13 residues. V gave up 4 bases and J gave up 3 bases, with 9 bases separating them. In DNA form, the CDR3 reads TGTGCCAGCAGTTCAGTCAGGGACACTGAAGCTTTCTTT. Its protein is CASSSVRDTEAFF.

The rearrangement links TRBV9 to TRBJ2-7; 10 bases map to TRBD2. The junction had 6 bases not matched to a gene; V was cut back by 4 bases and J by 2 bases. The germline gives CDR1 SGDLS, CDR2 YYNGEE. The CDR3 length is 15 residues. CDR3 sequence (DNA): TGTGCCAGCAGCTTCCAGAGCGGGGGGGCCTACGAGCAGTACTTC. Protein product: CASSFQSGGAYEQYF.

The CDR3 is CASSPNRGGRNEQFF. CDR3 coding DNA: TGTGCCAGCTCACCAAACAGGGGGGGCCGTAATGAGCAGTTCTTC. The gene calls are TRBV18 and TRBJ2-1; D perhaps matches TRBD1 (8 bases). This CDR3 is built from 15 residues. V lost 2 bases and J 7 bases, leaving 15 bases between the germline ends. The germline V gene has CDR1 KGHSH and CDR2 LQKENI.

The chain employs TRBV30 and TRBJ1-2; perhaps TRBD1 as D (5 bases). Germline assignment: CDR1 GTSNPN and CDR2 SVGIG (reference sequence). Trimming cost V 2 bases and J 3 bases, with 19 bases left between them. This CDR3 spans 16 amino acids. The CDR3 spells CAWSPAGWGSDYGYTF. The CDR3 DNA is TGTGCCTGGAGTCCGGCAGGGTGGGGATCAGACTATGGCTACACCTTC.